Each of the 16 T cell receptor beta chains below was sequenced from the same sample in a study of PD-1 blockade in classical Hodgkin lymphoma. Method: immunoSEQ multiplex PCR; TCRdb's copy keeps in-frame clones and lacks some. Of approximately 50,000 clones in the sample, approximately 70% are singletons; the top ten hold approximately 15%. Relapses following autologous stem cell transplantation were seen in all patients, with brentuximab vedotin exposure varying. Sequencing was performed on peripheral blood mononuclear cells (PBMCs), taken before the second cycle of nivolumab. Receptors originate from a human donor with classical Hodgkin lymphoma.

The chain has TRBV30 and TRBJ1-3, with 8 bases fitting TRBD1. Germline CDR1 GTSNPN, CDR2 SVGIG (reference sequence). The CDR3 runs to 14 residues. The V gene end was trimmed by 4 bases and the J gene end by 4 bases; junction bases not matched to a gene: 6. CDR3 nucleotides: TGTGCCTGGACGGGACAGGTGGTAGGAAACACCATATATTTT. Residues: CAWTGQVVGNTIYF. The whole variable domain, filled in from reference TRBV30 and TRBJ1-3, reads SQTIHQWPATLVQPVGSPLSLECTVEGTSNPNLYWYRQAAGRGLQLLFYSVGIGQISSEVPQNLSASRPQDRQFILSSKKLLLSDSGFYLCAWTGQVVGNTIYFGEGSWLTVV.

V and J are TRBV27 and TRBJ2-1, with 12 nucleotides matching TRBD2. The CDR3 is 17 amino acids. Germline trimming cut 7 bases from V and 2 bases from J; bases unmatched to any gene: 9. Germline CDR1 is MNHEY and CDR2 is SMNVEV (reference sequence). The CDR3 nucleotides are TGTGCCAGCAATAGACTAGCGGGAGAGGCCACCTACAATGAGCAGTTCTTC. This sequence encodes CASNRLAGEATYNEQFF.

The V gene is TRBV6-1, the J gene TRBJ1-1; 7 bases match TRBD1. The V segment lost 6 bases and the J segment 0 bases; nucleotides outside the gene matches: 7. Germline CDR1 MNHNS, CDR2 SASEGT. This CDR3 has 15 amino acids. This CDR3 reads CASRLQGSMNTEAFF. In DNA, the CDR3 is TGTGCCAGCAGATTACAGGGGTCAATGAACACTGAAGCTTTCTTT.

CDR3 DNA: TGTGCCAGCAGCCAAACGACAAGGCCGAGCTCCTACGAGCAGTACTTC. Protein: CASSQTTRPSSYEQYF. The V gene is TRBV11-2, the J gene TRBJ2-7; no clear D gene. Germline assignment: CDR1 SGHAT and CDR2 FQNNGV. This CDR3 is built from 16 residues. The ends were cut back, 5 bases at V and 0 bases at J, with 17 bases in the middle.

The CDR3 spells CASSPGQGLNNEQFF. CDR3 in DNA: TGTGCCAGCAGCCCTGGACAGGGACTCAACAATGAGCAGTTCTTC. V and J are TRBV7-8 and TRBJ2-1, with TRBD1 matching over 8 bases. The CDR3 loop spans 15 amino acids. Trimming at V came to 5 bases and at J to 5 bases, leaving 8 bases not matched to a gene. Germline lookup yields CDR1 SGHVS and CDR2 FQNEAQ.

The rearrangement uses TRBV19 and TRBJ1-2; TRBD1 matches 9 bases. J lost 6 bases, V lost 5 bases, and 10 bases had no gene match. CDR1 is LNHDA, CDR2 SQIVND, per germline (reference sequence). CDR3 length: 15 amino acids. CDR3: CASSFGTGSFDGYTF. The CDR3 DNA sequence: TGTGCCAGTAGTTTCGGGACAGGGAGTTTCGATGGCTACACCTTC.

Only a few counts were recorded for this clone. This rearrangement joins TRBV6-5 to TRBJ2-1; 9 positions match TRBD1. V lost 4 bases, J lost 8 bases, and 9 bases stayed unmatched. The CDR3 has 15 amino acids. Germline V gene lookup returns CDR1 MNHEY and CDR2 SVGAGI. In nucleotides, the CDR3 is TGTGCCAGCAGTTCCCTGAGCACAGGGGGCGATGAGCAGTTCTTC. Translated: CASSSLSTGGDEQFF.

V and J are TRBV5-1 and TRBJ2-5, with 8 bases fitting TRBD2. Germline loops: CDR1 SGHRS, CDR2 YFSETQ. The CDR3 has 13 residues. The V gene end was trimmed by 5 bases and the J gene end by 4 bases; junction bases not matched to a gene: 4. The CDR3 region has the DNA TGCGCCAGCAGTCCCGGGACTAGAGAGACCCAGTACTTC. It is translated as CASSPGTRETQYF.

The chain employs TRBV28 and TRBJ2-1, with 8 bases fitting TRBD2. The CDR3 consists of 15 residues. Germline loops: CDR1 MDHEN, CDR2 SYDVKM. V dropped 5 bases and J dropped 4; count of bases not matched to a gene: 7. The CDR3 loop is CASSRTGGRYNEQFF. For the CDR3, the DNA is TGTGCCAGCAGTCGCACGGGAGGGCGTTACAATGAGCAGTTCTTC.

The V gene is TRBV4-1, the J gene TRBJ1-2; 7 bases are a match to TRBD1. The J segment lost 2 bases and the V segment lost 2 bases, leaving 5 bases of the junction unmatched. Germline V gene sequence: CDR1 MGHRA, CDR2 YSYEKL. This CDR3 is 15 amino acids long. The CDR3 DNA follows: TGCGCCAGCAGCCAATATGAGGGGGCGAACTATGGCTACACCTTC. It translates to CASSQYEGANYGYTF.

V gene TRBV5-1 combines with J gene TRBJ2-3; D perhaps matches TRBD1 (6 bases). Trimming stripped 0 bases from V and 3 bases from J, with 14 bases between. The germline V gene has CDR1 SGHRS and CDR2 YFSETQ. The CDR3 covers 16 residues. CDR3: CASSLAGVYSTDTQYF. The DNA for the CDR3 is TGCGCCAGCAGCTTGGCAGGGGTTTATAGTACAGATACGCAGTATTTT.

The rearrangement uses TRBV7-2 and TRBJ2-1, with 9 bases identical to TRBD2. The germline CDR1 and CDR2 sequences are SGHTA and FQGNSA. The CDR3 sequence is 14 residues long. V lost 7 bases to trimming and J lost 7 bases; unmatched junction nucleotides: 8. CDR3 protein: CASTILAGWNEQFF. CDR3 nucleotide sequence: TGTGCCAGCACCATACTAGCGGGTTGGAATGAGCAGTTCTTC.

The CDR3 spells CASTHPRASGSGADTQYF. In nucleotides, the CDR3 is TGCGCCAGCACCCACCCCAGGGCTAGCGGGAGCGGCGCAGATACGCAGTATTTT. The gene calls are TRBV5-1 and TRBJ2-3; the match to TRBD2 covers 10 bases. V lost 6 bases and J lost 4; bases outside the gene matches: 17. This CDR3 is 18 amino acids long. Germline assignment: CDR1 SGHRS and CDR2 YFSETQ.

The chain joins TRBV19 to TRBJ2-7; no firm D call. Germline V CDR1 and CDR2: LNHDA, SQIVND (reference sequence). V lost 3 bases to trimming and J lost 2 bases, with 17 bases between them. CDR3 length equals 16 residues. CDR3 sequence reads: CASSIEQTSLTYEQYF. The DNA for the CDR3 is TGTGCCAGTAGTATTGAACAGACATCGCTTACCTACGAGCAGTACTTC.

The rearrangement joins TRBV25-1 to TRBJ1-2, with TRBD1 identical over 7 bases. J was trimmed by 4 bases and V by 4 bases; bases with no gene match: 0. Germline values: CDR1 MGHDK, CDR2 SYGVNS. The CDR3 length is 12 residues. CDR3 amino acids: CASSGDSYGYTF. The CDR3 DNA follows: TGTGCCAGCAGTGGGGACAGCTATGGCTACACCTTC.

In this sample, this clone turned up a few times. The chain has TRBV6-5 and TRBJ2-7, with D possibly being TRBD2 (5 bases). Per germline, CDR1 MNHEY and CDR2 SVGAGI. The V and J ends lost 8 bases and 2 bases respectively, with 16 bases between them. This CDR3 has 14 residues. CDR3 residues: CASRSGLTTYEQYF. For the CDR3, the DNA is TGTGCCAGCCGCTCTGGACTTACTACCTACGAGCAGTACTTC.